Below are 10 T cell receptor beta chains sequenced from a single sample in a study of blood T cell repertoires in COVID-19. Profiling relied on immunoSEQ multiplex PCR, and the TCRdb table lists in-frame clones only, not all of them. The sample gives hundreds of thousands of clones, roughly four fifths of which show up once; around 3.9% is in the top ten. The sequencing input was PBMCs or T cells enriched from blood (not recorded which). The receptor set was obtained from a man aged 25-45 years with acute COVID-19.

The gene calls are TRBV11-2 and TRBJ1-1; 9 bases are shared with TRBD1. J gave up 4 bases and V 4 bases, and 7 bases lay outside the gene matches. The germline V gene has CDR1 SGHAT and CDR2 FQNNGV. The length of the CDR3 is 15 residues. Here the CDR3 DNA reads TGTGCCAGCAGCTCGGGACAGGGAGGGATCACTGAAGCTTTCTTT. It yields the protein CASSSGQGGITEAFF. The whole variable domain, filled in from reference TRBV11-2 and TRBJ1-1, reads EAGVAQSPRYKIIEKRQSVAFWCNPISGHATLYWYQQILGQGPKLLIQFQNNGVVDDSQLPKDRFSAERLKGVDSTLKIQPAKLEDSAVYLCASSSGQGGITEAFFGQGTRLTVV.

Concerning this clone itself: Germline and junction disagree at one end, which may indicate a read error. V gene TRBV5-6 combines with J gene TRBJ2-1; TRBD2 matches at 12 bases. Germline V gives CDR1 SGHDT, CDR2 YYEEEE. This CDR3 region has 15 residues. The CDR3 nucleotides read TGTGCCAGCAGCTTGGGAGGGCTAGCGGGAGGGTTTACCCTCTTC. It translates to CASSLGGLAGGFTLF.

The chain combines TRBV10-3 with TRBJ2-3, with 9 bases aligning to TRBD2. Germline lookup yields CDR1 ENHRY and CDR2 SYGVKD. J lost 2 bases, V lost 5 bases, and 5 bases had no gene match. This CDR3 region has 15 residues. The CDR3 bases are TGTGCCATCAGTCCTAGCGGGGCAGTCACAGATACGCAGTATTTT. Translation gives CAISPSGAVTDTQYF.

Concerning this clone: At one end the junction does not follow the germline gene, possibly because of a read error. J is TRBJ2-3 and V is TRBV5-1; maybe TRBD2 (5 bases). This CDR3 region has 15 residues. Germline lookup yields CDR1 SGHRS and CDR2 YFSETQ. CDR3 region: CASSLQTGLADTQYF. The DNA for the CDR3 is TGTGCCAGCAGCTTGCAAACGGGGTTGGCAGATACGCAGTATTTT.

The chain uses TRBV7-3 and TRBJ1-6, with 8 positions matching TRBD1. V lost 1 base to trimming and J lost 10 bases; unmatched junction nucleotides: 9. This CDR3 spans 16 amino acids. Germline CDR1 and CDR2: SGHTA and FQGTGA. In DNA, the CDR3 is TGTGCCAGCAGCTTAAATGGGCAGGGGGCAGGATCACCCCTCCACTTT. Translated, it gives CASSLNGQGAGSPLHF.

V usage is TRBV27 and J usage is TRBJ1-5; TRBD1 might be the D (5 bases). V lost 5 bases and J 4 bases, leaving 9 bases between the germline ends. The CDR3 has 13 residues. The germline gives CDR1 MNHEY, CDR2 SMNVEV (reference sequence). The chain's CDR3 is CASSGAGNQPQHF. Here the CDR3 DNA reads TGTGCCAGCAGTGGGGCAGGGAATCAGCCCCAGCATTTT.

This sequence joins TRBV24-1 and TRBJ2-1; 9 nucleotides align to TRBD1. Germline loops: CDR1 KGHDR, CDR2 SFDVKD. V shed 2 bases, J shed 2 bases, and the junction held 9 bases outside the gene matches. CDR3 length: 18 residues. CDR3 sequence reads: CATSDSTATGGTYNEQFF. Written as DNA, the CDR3 is TGTGCCACCAGTGATTCAACCGCTACAGGGGGCACCTACAATGAGCAGTTCTTC.

The chain uses TRBV5-1 and TRBJ2-1; TRBD2 agrees at 14 bases. Germline V CDR1 and CDR2: SGHRS, YFSETQ. This CDR3 is built from 17 residues. Trimming cost V 3 bases and J 8 bases; bases outside gene matches: 10. CDR3 DNA: TGCGCCAGCAGCTATGGACTAGCGGGGGGCAGAGGGCATGAGCAGTTCTTC. Translation gives CASSYGLAGGRGHEQFF.

This chain uses TRBV7-6 with TRBJ2-3; TRBD2 aligns across 7 bases. Germline assignment: CDR1 SGHVS and CDR2 FNYEAQ. The J segment lost 2 bases and the V segment lost 5 bases, leaving 4 bases of the junction unmatched. The CDR3 is 14 amino acids. The CDR3 sequence is CASSRDYTTDTQYF. CDR3 bases: TGTGCCAGCAGCCGGGACTACACCACAGATACGCAGTATTTT.

The rearrangement links TRBV10-2 to TRBJ1-3, with TRBD1 identical over 11 bases. This CDR3 comprises 17 residues. After removal of 6 bases from V and 4 bases from J, the junction contained 11 bases not matched to a gene. Germline V gives CDR1 WSHSY, CDR2 SAAADI. In nucleotides, the CDR3 is TGCGCCAGCAGAGGACAGGGGGCGGATAAGTTCGGAAACACCATATATTTT. Protein product: CASRGQGADKFGNTIYF.